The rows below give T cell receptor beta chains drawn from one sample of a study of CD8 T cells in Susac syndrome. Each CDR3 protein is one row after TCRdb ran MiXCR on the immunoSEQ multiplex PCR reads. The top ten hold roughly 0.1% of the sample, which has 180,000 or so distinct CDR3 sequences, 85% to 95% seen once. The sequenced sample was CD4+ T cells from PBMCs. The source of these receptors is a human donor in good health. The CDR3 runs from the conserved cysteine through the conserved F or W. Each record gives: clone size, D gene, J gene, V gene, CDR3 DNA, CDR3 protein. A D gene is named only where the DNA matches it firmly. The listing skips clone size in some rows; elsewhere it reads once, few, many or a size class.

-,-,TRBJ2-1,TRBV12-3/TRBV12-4,TGTGCCAGCAGTTTAAGGCGGGGCGAGAATGAGCAGTTCTTC,CASSLRRGENEQFF
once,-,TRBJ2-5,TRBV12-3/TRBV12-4,TGTGCCAGCAGTTTGATGCAGGGTAGCGAAGAGACCCAGTACTTC,CASSLMQGSEETQYF
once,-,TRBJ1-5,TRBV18,TGTGCCAGCTCACCACTCACGACGAATAGCAATCAGCCCCAGCATTTT,CASSPLTTNSNQPQHF
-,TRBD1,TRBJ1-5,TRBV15,TGTGCCACCAGCCTCGGGACAGGGGGACAGCCCCAGCATTTT,CATSLGTGGQPQHF
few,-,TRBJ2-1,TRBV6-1,TGTGCCAGCAGTGAAGCCAGGTACAATGAGCAGTTCTTC,CASSEARYNEQFF
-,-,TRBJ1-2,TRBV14,TGTGCCAGCAGCCAAGATTTACAGGGTAGCTACACCTTC,CASSQDLQGSYTF
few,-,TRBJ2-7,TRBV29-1,TGCAGCGCCGGGAAGACCTACGAGCAGTACTTC,CSAGKTYEQYF
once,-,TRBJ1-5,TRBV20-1,TGCAGTGCTAGCGGGGGAATGGTAACTCAGCCCCAGCATTTT,CSASGGMVTQPQHF
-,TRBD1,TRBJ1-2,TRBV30,TGTGCCTGGAGCCTTAGGACAGGGGCTGGCTACACCTTC,CAWSLRTGAGYTF
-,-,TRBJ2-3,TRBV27,TGTGCCAGCAGTTACACAGGGACAGATACGCAGTATTTT,CASSYTGTDTQYF
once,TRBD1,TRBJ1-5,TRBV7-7,TGTGCCAGCAGCTTATACGACAGGGGCGGCCAGCCCCAGCATTTT,CASSLYDRGGQPQHF
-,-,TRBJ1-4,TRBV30,TGTGCCTGCTCACCCCAGGGACGTGGGGGTGAAAAACTGTTTTTT,CACSPQGRGGEKLFF
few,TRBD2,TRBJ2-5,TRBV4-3,TGCGCCAGCAGCCAAGGAGTGGCGGGAGGGCCCCAAGAGACCCAGTACTTC,CASSQGVAGGPQETQYF